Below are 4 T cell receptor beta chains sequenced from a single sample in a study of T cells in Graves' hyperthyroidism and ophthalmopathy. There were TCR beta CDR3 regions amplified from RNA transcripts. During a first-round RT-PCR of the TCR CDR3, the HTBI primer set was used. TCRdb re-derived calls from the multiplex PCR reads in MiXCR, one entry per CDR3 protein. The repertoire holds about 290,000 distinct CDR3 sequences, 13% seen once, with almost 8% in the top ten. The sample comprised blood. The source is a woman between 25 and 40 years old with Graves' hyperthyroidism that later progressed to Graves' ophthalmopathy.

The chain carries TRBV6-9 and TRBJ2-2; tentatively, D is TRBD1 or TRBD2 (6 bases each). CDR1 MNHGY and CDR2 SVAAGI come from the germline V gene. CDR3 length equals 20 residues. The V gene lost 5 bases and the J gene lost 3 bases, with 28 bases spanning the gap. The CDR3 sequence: CASSLSAPWGAGAYTGELFF. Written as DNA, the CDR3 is TGTGCCAGCAGTCTATCCGCTCCCTGGGGGGCAGGAGCTTACACCGGGGAGCTGTTTTTT.

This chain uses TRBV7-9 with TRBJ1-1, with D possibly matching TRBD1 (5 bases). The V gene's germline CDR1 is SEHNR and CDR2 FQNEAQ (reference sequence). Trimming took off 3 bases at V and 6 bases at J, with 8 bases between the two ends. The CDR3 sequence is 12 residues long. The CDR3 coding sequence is TGTGCCAGCAGCTTGACAGAATCTGAAGCTTTCTTT. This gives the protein CASSLTESEAFF.

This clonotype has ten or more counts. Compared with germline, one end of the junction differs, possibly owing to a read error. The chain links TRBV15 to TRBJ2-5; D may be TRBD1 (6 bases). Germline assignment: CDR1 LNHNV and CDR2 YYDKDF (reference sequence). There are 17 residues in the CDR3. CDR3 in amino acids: CATSSQGFSSGEEAQYF. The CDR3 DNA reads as TGTGCCACCAGCAGCCAGGGGTTCTCCTCCGGCGAAGAGGCCCAGTACTTC.

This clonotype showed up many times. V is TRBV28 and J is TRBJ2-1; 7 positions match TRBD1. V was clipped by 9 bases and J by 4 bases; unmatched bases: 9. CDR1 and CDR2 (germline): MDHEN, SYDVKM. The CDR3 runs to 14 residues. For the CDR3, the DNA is TGTGCCAGTCCACCCACAGGGGTTTACAATGAGCAGTTCTTC. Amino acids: CASPPTGVYNEQFF.